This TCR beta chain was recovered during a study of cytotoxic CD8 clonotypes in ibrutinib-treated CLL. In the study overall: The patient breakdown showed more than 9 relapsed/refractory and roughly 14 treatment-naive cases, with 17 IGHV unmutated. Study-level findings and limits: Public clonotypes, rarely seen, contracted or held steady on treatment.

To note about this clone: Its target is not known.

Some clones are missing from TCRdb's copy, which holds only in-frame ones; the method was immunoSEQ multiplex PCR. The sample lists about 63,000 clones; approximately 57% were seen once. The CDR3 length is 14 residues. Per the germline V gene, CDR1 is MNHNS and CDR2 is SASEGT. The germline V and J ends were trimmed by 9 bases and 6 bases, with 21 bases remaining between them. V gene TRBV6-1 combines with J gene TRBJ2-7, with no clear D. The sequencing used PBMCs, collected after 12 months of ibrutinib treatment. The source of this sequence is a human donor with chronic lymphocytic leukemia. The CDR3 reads CASRHLERSGEQYF. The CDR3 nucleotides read TGTGCCAGTCGACACCTAGAACGTTCCGGCGAGCAGTACTTC.